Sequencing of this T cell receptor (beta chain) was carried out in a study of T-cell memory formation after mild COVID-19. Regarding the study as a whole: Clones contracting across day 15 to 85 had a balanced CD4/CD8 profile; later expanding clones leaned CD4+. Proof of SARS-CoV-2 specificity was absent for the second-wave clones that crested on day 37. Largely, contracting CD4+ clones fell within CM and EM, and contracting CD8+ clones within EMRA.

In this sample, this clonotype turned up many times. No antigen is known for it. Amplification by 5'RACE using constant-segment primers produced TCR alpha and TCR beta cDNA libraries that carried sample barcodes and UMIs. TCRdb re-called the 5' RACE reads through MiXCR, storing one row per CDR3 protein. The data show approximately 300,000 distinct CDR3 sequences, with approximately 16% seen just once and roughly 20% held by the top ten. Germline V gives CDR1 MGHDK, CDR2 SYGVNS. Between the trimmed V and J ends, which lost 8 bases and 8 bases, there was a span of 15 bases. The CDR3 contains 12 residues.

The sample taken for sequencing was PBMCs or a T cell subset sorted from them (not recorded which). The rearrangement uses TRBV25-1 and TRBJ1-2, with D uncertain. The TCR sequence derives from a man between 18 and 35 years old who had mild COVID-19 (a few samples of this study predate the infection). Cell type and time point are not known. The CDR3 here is CASLLEGFGYTF. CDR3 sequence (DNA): TGTGCCAGCCTCCTGGAAGGGTTCGGCTACACCTTC.